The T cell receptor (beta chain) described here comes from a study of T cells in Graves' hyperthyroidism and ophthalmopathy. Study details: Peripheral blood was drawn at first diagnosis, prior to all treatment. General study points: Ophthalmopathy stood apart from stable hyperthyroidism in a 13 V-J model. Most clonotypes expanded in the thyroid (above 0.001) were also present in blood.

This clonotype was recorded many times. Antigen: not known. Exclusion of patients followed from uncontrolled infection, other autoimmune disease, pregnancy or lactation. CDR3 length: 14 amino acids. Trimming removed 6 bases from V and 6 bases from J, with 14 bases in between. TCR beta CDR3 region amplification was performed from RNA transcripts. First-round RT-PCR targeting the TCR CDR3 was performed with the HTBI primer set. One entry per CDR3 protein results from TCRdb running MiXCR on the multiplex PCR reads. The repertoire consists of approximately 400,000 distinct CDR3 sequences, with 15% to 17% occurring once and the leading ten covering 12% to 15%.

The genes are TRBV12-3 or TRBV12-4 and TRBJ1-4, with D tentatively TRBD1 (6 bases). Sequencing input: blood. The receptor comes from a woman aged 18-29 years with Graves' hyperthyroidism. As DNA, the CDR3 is TGTGCCAGCAGACAGGGTCTTAGGGATGAAAAACTGTTTTTT. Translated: CASRQGLRDEKLFF.